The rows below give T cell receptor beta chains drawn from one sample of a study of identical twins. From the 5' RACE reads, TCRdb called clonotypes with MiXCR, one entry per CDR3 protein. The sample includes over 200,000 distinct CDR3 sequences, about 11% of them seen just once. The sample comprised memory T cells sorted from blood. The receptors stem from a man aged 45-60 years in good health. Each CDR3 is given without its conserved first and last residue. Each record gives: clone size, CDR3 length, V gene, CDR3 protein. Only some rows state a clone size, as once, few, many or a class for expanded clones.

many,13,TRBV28,ASSLLTGGNQPQH
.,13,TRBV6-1,ASRSGSSNYNEQF
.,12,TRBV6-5,ASSTGKFTDTQY
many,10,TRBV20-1,SARRGREKLF
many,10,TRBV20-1,SAPTRADTQY
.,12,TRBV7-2,ASSLSVPYNEQF
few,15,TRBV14,ASSQGFSGASYNEQF
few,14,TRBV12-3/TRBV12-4,ASTRGLGAGTGELF
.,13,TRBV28,ASSPRAGRNTEAF
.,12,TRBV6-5,ASSYRRGGDEQY
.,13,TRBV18,ASSPTGHDKNIQY
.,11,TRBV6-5,ASSYRFYNEQF
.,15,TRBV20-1,SARSIAGPEAYNEQF
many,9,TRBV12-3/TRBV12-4,ASSENYEQY
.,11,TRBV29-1,SVEGSGLREQF
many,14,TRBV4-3,ASSQEARGSSYEQY
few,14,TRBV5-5,ASSLETAGAEETQY
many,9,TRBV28,ASTTNTEAF
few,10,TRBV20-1,STQRGLDEQY
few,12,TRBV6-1,ASSQQGKGYGYT
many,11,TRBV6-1,ASSTQIGQTQY
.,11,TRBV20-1,SARYRRPDEQY
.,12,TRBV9,ASSVEGQLYGYT
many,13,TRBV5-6,ASSLISRVDSPLH
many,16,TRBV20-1,SAPPGLAGGQSYNEQF
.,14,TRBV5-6,ASSLVVGAVSYGYT
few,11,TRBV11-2,ASSIGGGREQF
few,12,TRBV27,ASSSPFDLDTQY
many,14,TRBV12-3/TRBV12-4,ASRSLGVQVRTEAF
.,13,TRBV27,ASSSQGAGGNTIY
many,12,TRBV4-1,ASSQEPLYNEQF
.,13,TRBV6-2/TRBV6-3,ASSYSSGSPYEQY
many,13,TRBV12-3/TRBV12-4,ASSPLGTASYGYT
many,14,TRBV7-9,ASSLAPPVPYNEQF
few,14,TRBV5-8,ASSSFVGTSDPEQF
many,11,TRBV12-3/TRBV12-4,ASRRQGNQPQH
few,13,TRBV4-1,ASSQGLSRAYGYT
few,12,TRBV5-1,ASTESSGANVLT
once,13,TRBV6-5,ASSYGTGANSPLH
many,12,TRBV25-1,ASRSGGVTDTQY
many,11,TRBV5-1,ASRVGSYNEQF